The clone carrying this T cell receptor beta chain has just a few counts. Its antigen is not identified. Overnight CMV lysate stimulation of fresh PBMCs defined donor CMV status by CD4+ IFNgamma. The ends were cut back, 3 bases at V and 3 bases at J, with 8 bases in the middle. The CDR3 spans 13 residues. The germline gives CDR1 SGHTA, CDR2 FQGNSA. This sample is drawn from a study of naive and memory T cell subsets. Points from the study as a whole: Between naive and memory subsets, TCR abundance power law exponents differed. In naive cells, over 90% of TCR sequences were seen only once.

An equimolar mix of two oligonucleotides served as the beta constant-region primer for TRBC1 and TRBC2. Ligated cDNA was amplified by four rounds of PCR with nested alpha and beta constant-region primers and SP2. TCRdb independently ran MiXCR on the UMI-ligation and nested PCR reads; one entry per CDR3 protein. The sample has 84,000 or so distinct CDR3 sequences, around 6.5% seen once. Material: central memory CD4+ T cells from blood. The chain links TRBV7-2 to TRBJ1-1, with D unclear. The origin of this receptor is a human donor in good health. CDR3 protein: CASSFTVDTEAFF. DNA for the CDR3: TGTGCCAGCAGCTTTACGGTAGACACTGAAGCTTTCTTT.